This entry lists 28 T cell receptor beta chains sequenced from one sample in a study of memory CD4+ T cells and cytomegalovirus serostatus. The sort gate was single viable CD3+CD4+CD8-CD45RO+ cells for memory CD4+ T cells. Sequenced by immunoSEQ multiplex PCR; TCRdb stores in-frame clones only, minus some. This sample has over 45,000 clones, with roughly 82% found just once. The sequenced material came from memory CD4+ T cells from blood. The receptors shown here come from an adult in good health and CMV-seronegative.

The gene calls are TRBV7-2 and TRBJ2-7, with D unclear. Germline V CDR1 and CDR2: SGHTA, FQGNSA. Deletions cut 5 bases from V and 7 bases from J, with 15 bases between. The CDR3 length is 13 residues. The CDR3 is CASSRNLGGEQYF. DNA for the CDR3: TGTGCCAGCAGCAGGAATTTAGGTGGGGAGCAGTACTTC.

V and J are TRBV11-2 and TRBJ1-6, with 7 bases fitting TRBD1. Germline V gene lookup returns CDR1 SGHAT and CDR2 FQNNGV. The CDR3 covers 14 residues. The V and J ends lost 7 bases and 6 bases, in that order; junction bases with no gene match: 6. The CDR3 DNA follows: TGTGCCAGCAACCGACAGGGATTTAATTCACCCCTCCACTTT. It is translated as CASNRQGFNSPLHF.

The chain employs TRBV28 and TRBJ2-7, with D maybe TRBD2 (6 bases). The CDR3 spans 16 residues. Between the trimmed V and J ends, which lost 5 bases and 3 bases, there was a span of 20 bases. Looked up from germline, CDR1 is MDHEN and CDR2 is SYDVKM. CDR3 nucleotides: TGTGCCAGCAGTCCCCCGGGGGTTGGTGGGGTCTACGAGCAGTACTTC. The encoded protein is CASSPPGVGGVYEQYF.

The chain carries TRBV4-3 and TRBJ1-2; D unclear. The CDR3 spans 15 residues. Germline CDR1 and CDR2: LGHNA and YSLEER. V lost 3 bases and J lost 5, with 16 bases in between. The CDR3 DNA reads TGCGCCAGCAGCCAGGGAGGCGGAACCAAGTATGGCTACACCTTC. Translated: CASSQGGGTKYGYTF.

The V and J genes are TRBV28 and TRBJ1-2; TRBD1 matches 8 bases. Germline V lookup: CDR1 MDHEN, CDR2 SYDVKM. With V trimmed by 4 bases and J by 3 bases, 4 bases remained unmatched. The length of the CDR3 is 14 residues. The CDR3 reads CASSSRQGYYGYTF. The CDR3 coding sequence is TGTGCCAGCAGTTCGAGACAGGGGTACTATGGCTACACCTTC.

This chain uses TRBV9 with TRBJ1-2; unclear D gene. The germline V gene has CDR1 SGDLS and CDR2 YYNGEE. V was pared by 0 bases and J by 1 base, with 7 bases between. The CDR3 is 14 amino acids. This CDR3 reads CASSVGGGNYGYTF. CDR3 coding DNA: TGTGCCAGCAGCGTAGGCGGCGGTAACTATGGCTACACCTTC. Together with reference TRBV9 and TRBJ1-2, the CDR3 gives the full variable domain: DSGVTQTPKHLITATGQRVTLRCSPRSGDLSVYWYQQSLDQGLQFLIQYYNGEERAKGNILERFSAQQFPDLHSELNLSSLELGDSALYFCASSVGGGNYGYTFGSGTRLTVV.

This rearrangement joins TRBV5-6 to TRBJ2-3; D perhaps matches TRBD2 (5 bases). Germline CDR1 is SGHDT and CDR2 is YYEEEE. The CDR3 runs 15 residues. Trimming took off 1 base at V and 1 base at J, with 10 bases between the two ends. The CDR3: CASSLLSGGTDTQYF. The CDR3 bases are TGTGCCAGCAGCTTGCTGAGCGGAGGCACAGATACGCAGTATTTT.

The gene calls are TRBV5-6 and TRBJ2-2, with TRBD1 matching 7 bases. The trim removed 3 bases at V and 0 bases at J, leaving 8 bases unmatched. The length of the CDR3 is 17 residues. Germline assignment: CDR1 SGHDT and CDR2 YYEEEE. DNA of the CDR3: TGTGCCAGCAGCTCTATATGGACAGGATCGAACACCGGGGAGCTGTTTTTT. Translating it yields CASSSIWTGSNTGELFF.

The chain combines TRBV4-3 with TRBJ2-6, with D maybe TRBD2 (5 bases). The length of the CDR3 is 16 residues. Germline V gene data show CDR1 as LGHNA and CDR2 as YSLEER. Trimming removed 0 bases at V and 2 bases at J, with 8 bases between. CDR3 nucleotides: TGCGCCAGCAGCCAAGACGGGGTGGCTGGGGCCAACGTCCTGACTTTC. As protein: CASSQDGVAGANVLTF.

This clone appeared a few times. The chain has TRBV19 and TRBJ2-2, with a weak D call TRBD2 (5 bases). CDR1 and CDR2 (germline): LNHDA, SQIVND (reference sequence). Trimming stripped 9 bases from V and 5 bases from J, with 10 bases between. The CDR3 has 12 amino acids. CDR3 nucleotides: TGTGCCAGCCGGGGTTGGACCGGGGAGCTGTTTTTT. Translated: CASRGWTGELFF.

There are a few counts of this clone. The rearrangement links TRBV18 to TRBJ1-1; D is unresolved. The V end was cut by 3 bases, the J end by 4 bases, with 18 bases between. Germline V gene lookup returns CDR1 KGHSH and CDR2 LQKENI. There are 16 residues in the CDR3. CDR3 amino acids: CASSPAVSGTLTEAFF. CDR3 in DNA: TGTGCCAGCTCACCTGCGGTTTCAGGAACACTCACTGAAGCTTTCTTT.

The chain couples TRBV7-9 to TRBJ2-3, with unresolved D. Trimming took off 5 bases at V and 4 bases at J, with 7 bases between the two ends. CDR3 length equals 12 residues. Per germline, CDR1 SEHNR and CDR2 FQNEAQ (reference sequence). The CDR3: CASSVTADTQYF. In DNA, the CDR3 is TGTGCCAGCAGCGTTACTGCAGATACGCAGTATTTT.

V usage is TRBV2 and J usage is TRBJ2-3; 9 bases are shared with TRBD2. From germline, CDR1 is SNHLY and CDR2 FYNNEI. CDR3 length: 15 residues. Unmatched junction bases numbered 3, after V lost 3 bases and J lost 2 bases. The CDR3 DNA sequence: TGTGCCAGCAGTGATCTAGCGGGGACCACAGATACGCAGTATTTT. This encodes CASSDLAGTTDTQYF. The full variable domain, rest sourced from reference TRBV2 and TRBJ2-3, is EPEVTQTPSHQVTQMGQEVILRCVPISNHLYFYWYRQILGQKVEFLVSFYNNEISEKSEIFDDQFSVERPDGSNFTLKIRSTKLEDSAMYFCASSDLAGTTDTQYFGPGTRLTVL.

The J gene is TRBJ2-5, the V gene TRBV30, with TRBD1 identical over 9 bases. CDR1 and CDR2 from the germline V gene are GTSNPN and SVGIG (reference sequence). The CDR3 sequence is 15 residues long. The ends lost 5 bases at V and 5 bases at J; junction bases unmatched: 12. For the CDR3, the DNA is TGTGCCTGGGTGCAGGACAGGGGATTTTGGGAGACCCAGTACTTC. Its protein product is CAWVQDRGFWETQYF.

The V and J genes are TRBV25-1 and TRBJ1-2; 7 bases align to TRBD1. Germline CDR1 reads MGHDK; CDR2 reads SYGVNS. The CDR3 sequence is 17 residues long. V trimming: 6 bases; J trimming: 6 bases; junction bases outside the gene matches: 19. The CDR3: CASSLTGPLAFSDGYTF. The CDR3 bases are TGTGCCAGCAGCCTGACAGGGCCCTTGGCTTTTTCTGATGGCTACACCTTC.

The genes are TRBV15 and TRBJ2-2, with unresolved D. The length of the CDR3 is 16 residues. CDR1 is LNHNV and CDR2 is YYDKDF in the germline V gene (reference sequence). The ends were cut back, 5 bases at V and 0 bases at J, with 13 bases in the middle. This CDR3 reads CATSLGTVSNTGELFF. In DNA form, the CDR3 reads TGTGCCACCAGCCTTGGAACAGTCTCGAACACCGGGGAGCTGTTTTTT.

The rearrangement joins TRBV6-6 to TRBJ1-6; D possibly corresponds to TRBD1 (5 bases). CDR3 length: 11 residues. Germline V gives CDR1 MNHNY, CDR2 SVGAGI (reference sequence). Trimming removed 6 bases from V and 13 bases from J, with 10 bases in between. The chain's CDR3 is CASSPRGPLHF. The DNA for the CDR3 is TGTGCCAGCAGCCCCCGGGGGCCCCTCCACTTT.

This clone was seen a handful of times. This chain links TRBV27 with TRBJ2-7; TRBD2 aligns across 10 bases. The CDR3 contains 15 residues. J was trimmed by 3 bases and V by 5 bases; bases with no gene match: 7. Germline loops: CDR1 MNHEY, CDR2 SMNVEV (reference sequence). The CDR3 DNA is TGTGCCAGCAGTATCCTTAGCGGGGGGTACTACGAGCAGTACTTC. Its protein is CASSILSGGYYEQYF.

The CDR3 reads CAIKSSGQEQPQHF. The CDR3 DNA sequence: TGTGCCATCAAGTCATCAGGACAAGAGCAGCCCCAGCATTTT. The rearrangement links TRBV10-3 to TRBJ1-5, with D tentatively TRBD1 (5 bases). Germline loops: CDR1 ENHRY, CDR2 SYGVKD. The V end was cut by 7 bases, the J end by 7 bases, with 17 bases between. The CDR3 length is 14 residues.

The rearrangement uses TRBV15 and TRBJ1-2, with D unclear. Trimming removed 5 bases from V and 4 bases from J, with 11 bases in between. The germline CDR1 and CDR2 sequences are LNHNV and YYDKDF (reference sequence). The CDR3 is 13 residues long. CDR3 in amino acids: CATSDWEIYGYTF. CDR3 DNA sequence: TGTGCCACCAGCGATTGGGAGATCTATGGCTACACCTTC.

The CDR3 spells CASSSRVYGYTF. Written as DNA, the CDR3 is TGTGCCTCCTCTTCAAGGGTCTATGGCTACACCTTC. The rearrangement uses TRBV30 and TRBJ1-2; no definite D call. The germline CDR1 and CDR2 sequences are GTSNPN and SVGIG (reference sequence). The CDR3 length is 12 residues. Trimming removed 7 bases from V and 4 bases from J, with 13 bases in between.

The chain recombines TRBV13 with TRBJ2-2; 12 bases line up with TRBD2. V was clipped by 3 bases and J by 4 bases; unmatched bases: 6. Germline assignment: CDR1 PRHDT and CDR2 FYEKMQ (reference sequence). CDR3 length equals 17 residues. Here the CDR3 reads CASSFRGLAGPTGELFF. The CDR3 coding sequence is TGTGCCAGCAGCTTCAGGGGACTAGCGGGTCCCACCGGGGAGCTGTTTTTT.

This sequence joins TRBV2 and TRBJ1-3; D unclear. Trimming removed 6 bases from V and 3 bases from J, with 6 bases in between. CDR1 SNHLY and CDR2 FYNNEI come from the germline V gene. The CDR3 has 12 residues. CDR3 sequence reads: CASSGVGNTIYF. CDR3 bases: TGTGCCAGCAGCGGCGTTGGAAACACCATATATTTT.

This sequence joins TRBV2 and TRBJ1-1; maybe TRBD1 (6 bases). There are 12 residues in the CDR3. V was cut by 7 bases and J by 6 bases, with 12 bases left in between. The germline V gene has CDR1 SNHLY and CDR2 FYNNEI. CDR3 bases: TGTGCCAGCACCAGGGGCGCGGCTGAAGCTTTCTTT. Its translation is CASTRGAAEAFF.

This clone is a singleton in its sample. The chain joins TRBV2 to TRBJ2-3, with TRBD2 matching 7 bases. CDR3 size: 18 residues. V shed 6 bases, J shed 5 bases, and the junction held 20 bases outside the gene matches. Germline loops: CDR1 SNHLY, CDR2 FYNNEI. CDR3 nucleotide sequence: TGTGCCAGCAGGGTGGGGGGGAGAGCGGGGCTCAAGGGAGATACGCAGTATTTT. Amino acid sequence: CASRVGGRAGLKGDTQYF.

The chain uses TRBV7-8 and TRBJ2-7, with a weak D call TRBD1 (5 bases). This CDR3 has 13 amino acids. Trimming took off 4 bases at V and 6 bases at J, with 13 bases between the two ends. Per the germline V gene, CDR1 is SGHVS and CDR2 is FQNEAQ. The CDR3 reads CASSSLGAAEQYF. CDR3 nucleotide sequence: TGTGCCAGCAGCTCCCTTGGGGCGGCCGAGCAGTACTTC.

As regards this clone: The junction and the germline gene differ at one end; a read error may be behind it. CDR3 residues: CASSLALGQRGELSEAFF. The CDR3 DNA is TGTGCTAGCAGCTTAGCCCTTGGACAGAGGGGGGAGCTGAGTGAAGCTTTCTTT. The rearrangement links TRBV7-7 to TRBJ1-1; tentatively, D is TRBD1 (6 bases). Germline values: CDR1 SSHAT, CDR2 FNYEAQ (reference sequence). The CDR3 spans 18 residues.

V and J are TRBV7-2 and TRBJ1-1; TRBD1 matches at 8 bases. V trimming: 10 bases; J trimming: 5 bases; junction bases outside the gene matches: 9. Germline V CDR1 and CDR2: SGHTA, FQGNSA. CDR3 length equals 13 residues. For the CDR3, the DNA is TGTGCCACCAAGACAGGGGTAGGAACTGAAGCTTTCTTT. Protein sequence: CATKTGVGTEAFF.